Presented here are 26 T cell receptor beta chains from one specimen sequenced in a study of blood T cell repertoires in COVID-19. Sequenced by immunoSEQ multiplex PCR; TCRdb stores in-frame clones only, minus some. The data contain more than 200,000 clones, roughly four fifths of them singletons. The sequencing input was peripheral blood. The source is a woman aged 80 or over with COVID-19, enrolled during active disease.

In DNA form, the CDR3 reads TGTGCCAGCAGTTTATCCCCACAGTCTCGTGGAAACACCATATATTTT. Its translation: CASSLSPQSRGNTIYF. V and J are TRBV27 and TRBJ1-3, with no clear D. From germline, CDR1 is MNHEY and CDR2 SMNVEV (reference sequence). V lost 0 bases and J lost 3, with 12 bases in between. This CDR3 is 16 amino acids long.

V and J are TRBV7-2 and TRBJ1-1; D is unclear. V lost 2 bases and J lost 7, with 8 bases in between. The CDR3 has 12 residues. Germline V gene lookup returns CDR1 SGHTA and CDR2 FQGNSA. The DNA for the CDR3 is TGTGCCAGCAGCTTATCACAGTTTGAAGCTTTCTTT. Its translation is CASSLSQFEAFF.

The chain combines TRBV7-2 with TRBJ2-3; 7 bases agree with TRBD2. With 5 bases clipped from V and 4 bases from J, the junction kept 12 bases outside the gene matches. CDR1 SGHTA and CDR2 FQGNSA come from the germline V gene. The CDR3 is 16 residues long. In DNA, the CDR3 is TGTGCCAGCAGCCCTACCCCACTAGCGAGGGCAGATACGCAGTATTTT. Encoded protein: CASSPTPLARADTQYF.

The V and J genes are TRBV25-1 and TRBJ2-7; TRBD1 matches at 10 bases. Germline trimming cut 6 bases from V and 5 bases from J; bases unmatched to any gene: 7. The germline CDR1 and CDR2 sequences are MGHDK and SYGVNS. The CDR3 sequence is 14 residues long. The CDR3 loop is CASSDRDRGDEQYF. DNA of the CDR3: TGTGCCAGCAGCGACCGGGACAGGGGCGACGAGCAGTACTTC.

This clone turned up a few times. The chain links TRBV6-6 to TRBJ1-1; 8 positions agree with TRBD1. CDR3 length equals 13 residues. Germline CDR1 is MNHNY and CDR2 is SVGAGI (reference sequence). The J segment lost 8 bases and the V segment lost 6 bases, leaving 8 bases of the junction unmatched. The CDR3 nucleotides read TGTGCCAGCAGACTTGACAGGGGACGCGAAGCTTTCTTT. Translating it yields CASRLDRGREAFF.

The chain recombines TRBV5-4 with TRBJ1-2; tentative D call: TRBD1 (6 bases). Germline V gives CDR1 SGHNT, CDR2 YYREEE (reference sequence). This CDR3 is built from 14 residues. Trimming took off 4 bases at V and 1 base at J, with 11 bases between the two ends. CDR3 DNA: TGTGCCAGCAGCCGGGACAACAGTAACTATGGCTACACCTTC. Its protein is CASSRDNSNYGYTF.

With regard to this clone: The junction does not match germline at one end; this may be a read error. Other DNA sequences within the sample encode an identical CDR3. The CDR3 sequence is CASSPRPGRTGGNTEAFF. CDR3 DNA: TGTGCCAGTTCACCACGTCCAGGTCGGACAGGGGGAAACACTGAAGCTTTCTTT. The genes are TRBV18 and TRBJ1-1, with 10 bases lining up with TRBD1. The CDR3 length is 18 residues. CDR1 is KGHSH and CDR2 is LQKENI in the germline V gene. The full variable domain, completed using reference TRBV18 and TRBJ1-1, is NAGVMQNPRHLVRRRGQEARLRCSPMKGHSHVYWYRQLPEEGLKFMVYLQKENIIDESGMPKERFSAEFPKEGPSILRIQQVVRGDSAAYFCASSPRPGRTGGNTEAFFGQGTRLTVV.

The chain is built from TRBV19 and TRBJ2-5; perhaps TRBD1 as D (5 bases). This CDR3 comprises 12 residues. Trimming left V 5 bases short and J 2 bases short, with 6 bases between. Germline CDR1 and CDR2: LNHDA and SQIVND (reference sequence). The CDR3 nucleotides are TGTGCCAGTAGTGACAGACAAGAGACCCAGTACTTC. Translated: CASSDRQETQYF. The full variable domain, in which reference TRBV19 and TRBJ2-5 provide the parts outside the CDR3, is DGGITQSPKYLFRKEGQNVTLSCEQNLNHDAMYWYRQDPGQGLRLIYYSQIVNDFQKGDIAEGYSVSREKKESFPLTVTSAQKNPTAFYLCASSDRQETQYFGPGTRLLVL.

The CDR3 loop is CATGDNLYNEQFF. The CDR3 region has the DNA TGTGCCACCGGGGACAACCTTTACAATGAGCAGTTCTTC. The chain uses TRBV28 and TRBJ2-1; perhaps TRBD1 as D (6 bases). CDR1 and CDR2 (germline): MDHEN, SYDVKM. The CDR3 runs 13 residues. V lost 10 bases and J lost 4, with 14 bases in between.

V and J are TRBV5-1 and TRBJ2-7; TRBD2 matches at 9 bases. Germline V gives CDR1 SGHRS, CDR2 YFSETQ. V gave up 4 bases and J gave up 7 bases; unmatched junction bases: 12. The CDR3 sequence is 15 residues long. CDR3 in amino acids: CASSRTRGGVVEQYF. The CDR3 DNA reads TGCGCCAGCAGCAGAACGCGGGGGGGAGTAGTGGAGCAGTACTTC.

This clone was picked up one time. The chain links TRBV3-1 (or the pseudogene TRBV3-2) to TRBJ2-7, with D uncertain. CDR1 and CDR2 from the germline V gene are LGHDT and YNNKEL (reference sequence). Trimming left V 1 base short and J 6 bases short, with 16 bases between. CDR3 length: 15 amino acids. CDR3 in amino acids: CASSQGSSYQAEQYF. CDR3 DNA: TGTGCCAGCAGCCAAGGTTCGTCGTATCAGGCCGAGCAGTACTTC.

The gene calls are TRBV19 and TRBJ2-7, with TRBD1 identical over 8 bases. Losses at the gene ends were 4 bases for V and 2 bases for J; bases not matched to a gene: 7. Germline loops: CDR1 LNHDA, CDR2 SQIVND (reference sequence). This CDR3 comprises 15 residues. The CDR3 loop reads CASSTPGQGTYEQYF. In DNA, the CDR3 is TGTGCCAGTAGTACCCCAGGACAGGGCACCTACGAGCAGTACTTC.

This chain links TRBV28 with TRBJ2-1; 9 bases are shared with TRBD2. J gave up 8 bases and V 4 bases, and 12 bases lay outside the gene matches. From germline, CDR1 is MDHEN and CDR2 SYDVKM. The CDR3 has 16 residues. Here the CDR3 DNA reads TGTGCCAGCAGTTCCTTCTCCGCGGGAGGGCCACATGAGCAGTTCTTC. Amino acid sequence: CASSSFSAGGPHEQFF.

The chain carries TRBV4-2 and TRBJ2-2; 7 nucleotides agree with TRBD1. CDR3 length equals 15 residues. The ends lost 4 bases at V and 5 bases at J; junction bases unmatched: 7. Germline loops: CDR1 LGHNA, CDR2 YNFKEQ. This chain's CDR3 is CASSLDFRGTGELFF. The CDR3 DNA sequence: TGTGCCAGCAGCCTGGACTTCAGGGGGACCGGGGAGCTGTTTTTT.

The gene calls are TRBV28 and TRBJ2-7; D perhaps matches TRBD2 (5 bases). V was shortened by 5 bases and J by 4 bases, with 9 bases between the two germline ends. CDR1 MDHEN and CDR2 SYDVKM come from the germline V gene. CDR3 length: 12 amino acids. This CDR3 reads CASSPPGYEQYF. As DNA, the CDR3 is TGTGCCAGCAGTCCACCGGGGTACGAGCAGTACTTC. The full variable domain, with the rest looked up from reference TRBV28 and TRBJ2-7, is DVKVTQSSRYLVKRTGEKVFLECVQDMDHENMFWYRQDPGLGLRLIYFSYDVKMKEKGDIPEGYSVSREKKERFSLILESASTNQTSMYLCASSPPGYEQYFGPGTRLTVT.

This chain uses TRBV6-6 with TRBJ1-5, with TRBD1 matching 7 bases. From germline, CDR1 is MNHNY and CDR2 SVGAGI (reference sequence). V gave up 7 bases and J gave up 6 bases; unmatched junction bases: 6. This CDR3 has 13 amino acids. The CDR3: CASNHRGGQPQHF. The CDR3 DNA reads TGTGCCAGCAATCACAGGGGAGGTCAGCCCCAGCATTTT.

The rearrangement joins TRBV28 to TRBJ1-5, with TRBD1 identical over 7 bases. Germline V gene data show CDR1 as MDHEN and CDR2 as SYDVKM. The CDR3 loop spans 16 amino acids. J gave up 1 base and V 4 bases, and 7 bases lay outside the gene matches. CDR3 nucleotides: TGTGCCAGCAGTTCACCAACAGGGGTAAGCAATCAGCCCCAGCATTTT. As protein: CASSSPTGVSNQPQHF.

The V gene is TRBV29-1, the J gene TRBJ2-7; 11 bases fit TRBD2. In germline, CDR1 is SQVTM, CDR2 ANQGSEA. With V trimmed by 6 bases and J by 3 bases, 7 bases remained unmatched. This CDR3 comprises 14 residues. The CDR3 DNA reads TGCAGCGTGGGTACTAGCGGGGGAAACTACGAGCAGTACTTC. This sequence encodes CSVGTSGGNYEQYF.

This rearrangement joins TRBV18 to TRBJ2-1, with a weak D call TRBD2 (6 bases). The V end was cut by 5 bases, the J end by 7 bases, with 15 bases between. This CDR3 spans 14 amino acids. Germline CDR1 and CDR2: KGHSH and LQKENI. CDR3 DNA: TGTGCCAGCTCATCGGGAGAGGTATGGAATGAGCAGTTCTTC. It translates to CASSSGEVWNEQFF.

This clone was detected only once. The V gene is TRBV7-9, the J gene TRBJ1-2, with TRBD1 matching 8 bases. CDR1 SEHNR and CDR2 FQNEAQ come from the germline V gene (reference sequence). J was trimmed by 3 bases and V by 3 bases; bases with no gene match: 3. The CDR3 length is 14 residues. CDR3 DNA: TGTGCCAGCAGCTTGTCACAGGGGGACTATGGCTACACCTTC. This codes for CASSLSQGDYGYTF. Full variable domain (outside the CDR3, taken from reference TRBV7-9 and TRBJ1-2): DTGVSQNPRHKITKRGQNVTFRCDPISEHNRLYWYRQTLGQGPEFLTYFQNEAQLEKSRLLSDRFSAERPKGSFSTLEIQRTEQGDSAMYLCASSLSQGDYGYTFGSGTRLTVV.

The CDR3 DNA follows: TGTGCCAGCAGTGTGGTTAGCGGGAGCTACGAGCAGTACTTC. Translating it yields CASSVVSGSYEQYF. This sequence joins TRBV2 and TRBJ2-7, with TRBD2 matching over 9 bases. V was clipped by 4 bases and J by 3 bases; unmatched bases: 4. This CDR3 has 14 amino acids. Germline V CDR1 and CDR2: SNHLY, FYNNEI.

This clone was observed a single time. V usage is TRBV4-1 and J usage is TRBJ1-5; D possibly corresponds to TRBD1 (5 bases). The CDR3 consists of 16 residues. Trimming removed 1 base at V and 3 bases at J, with 13 bases between. Germline CDR1 is MGHRA and CDR2 is YSYEKL. The CDR3 loop is CASSQGRVALNQPQHF. The CDR3 region has the DNA TGCGCCAGCAGCCAAGGCAGGGTGGCACTCAATCAGCCCCAGCATTTT.

The genes are TRBV7-6 and TRBJ1-1; D gene unclear. The CDR3 is 16 residues long. Trimming cost V 0 bases and J 0 bases, with 11 bases left between them. Looked up from germline, CDR1 is SGHVS and CDR2 is FNYEAQ. The CDR3 DNA reads TGTGCCAGCAGCTTAGCGAGTAACAGCTTGAACACTGAAGCTTTCTTT. Protein product: CASSLASNSLNTEAFF.

The chain recombines TRBV2 with TRBJ1-1, with 7 bases aligning to TRBD1. Germline CDR1 reads SNHLY; CDR2 reads FYNNEI. V shed 5 bases and J 5 bases; nucleotides not matched to a gene: 11. The CDR3 loop spans 15 amino acids. The CDR3 DNA follows: TGTGCCAGCAGTAAACTAACAGGGGCTGGGACTGAAGCTTTCTTT. Translated, it gives CASSKLTGAGTEAFF.

The gene calls are TRBV29-1 and TRBJ1-1, with TRBD1 matching 7 bases. V shed 7 bases, J shed 1 base, and the junction held 0 bases outside the gene matches. The CDR3 is 11 residues long. CDR1 SQVTM and CDR2 ANQGSEA come from the germline V gene. CDR3 loop: CSGTGNTEAFF. The CDR3 nucleotides are TGCAGCGGGACAGGGAACACTGAAGCTTTCTTT.

The chain recombines TRBV5-8 with TRBJ2-2; 7 nucleotides align to TRBD1. CDR1 is SGHTS and CDR2 is YDEGEE in the germline V gene. This CDR3 is built from 15 residues. V lost 1 base and J lost 4; bases outside the gene matches: 4. CDR3 residues: CASSLRGQFTGELFF. The CDR3 DNA reads TGTGCCAGCAGCTTGCGGGGACAGTTCACCGGGGAGCTGTTTTTT.